This record looks at one TCR beta chain sequence and its context. Participant-given clinical history determined each cohort assignment. Someone with COVID-19 had been met by exposed participants within 2 weeks before study entry. The method was immunoSEQ multiplex PCR; TCRdb's version includes in-frame clones alone and lacks a portion of them. The sample includes about 320,000 clones, 85% of them seen just once. Germline values: CDR1 LNHDA, CDR2 SQIVND (reference sequence). The CDR3 has 15 residues. V lost 4 bases and J lost 7; bases outside the gene matches: 7. The sample comes from a study of blood T cell repertoires in COVID-19. Study details: Samples representing acute and convalescent COVID-19 were sourced from the United States, Italy and Spain.

Sample: PBMCs or T cells enriched from blood (not recorded which). The clonotype was recovered from a woman aged 30 to 39 who had been exposed to COVID-19. This chain connects TRBV19 to TRBJ2-2; TRBD2 matches 9 bases. CDR3 in amino acids: CASSSAGGRVGELFF. The CDR3, as DNA: TGTGCCAGTAGTAGTGCGGGGGGGCGCGTCGGGGAGCTGTTTTTT.